This T cell receptor (beta chain) was retrieved from a study of blood T cell repertoires in COVID-19. Study information: Both acute and convalescent COVID-19 samples were obtained from the United States, Italy and Spain.

Trimming cost V 6 bases and J 4 bases; bases outside gene matches: 6. The CDR3 loop spans 13 amino acids. Germline loops: CDR1 MNHEY, CDR2 SVGAGI. The repertoire was sequenced with immunoSEQ multiplex PCR; TCRdb's copy has only in-frame clones and lacks some. The sample has 140,000 or so clones, roughly 88% seen once. Sequencing was done on a sample of peripheral blood. This receptor was identified in a man in his sixties with active or convalescent COVID-19. This chain links TRBV6-5 with TRBJ2-7; 7 nucleotides agree with TRBD1. CDR3 region: CASSPGGNYEQYF. The DNA for the CDR3 is TGTGCCAGCAGCCCAGGGGGAAATTACGAGCAGTACTTC.